A selection of T cell receptor beta chains follows, all from one sample in a study of blood T cell repertoires in COVID-19. Profiling relied on immunoSEQ multiplex PCR, and the TCRdb table lists in-frame clones only, not all of them. The sample lists 85,000 to 95,000 clones, just over 90% occurring once. Material for sequencing was peripheral blood. Every receptor here comes from a woman aged 45-65 years in a cohort sampled during active COVID-19. Both conserved end residues are part of each CDR3. Fields, in order: V gene, D gene, clone size, J gene, CDR3 DNA, CDR3 protein. A D gene is named only where the DNA matches it firmly. Part of the rows lack a size; the others show once, few, many or a class for expanded clones.

v_call: TRBV11-2
d_call: TRBD2
clone_size: -
j_call: TRBJ2-1
cdr3_nt: TGTGCCAGCAGCCCAAGCGAAGGACTAGCGGGATACCATGAGCAGTTCTTC
cdr3_aa: CASSPSEGLAGYHEQFF

v_call: TRBV6-5
d_call: TRBD1
clone_size: -
j_call: TRBJ1-2
cdr3_nt: TGTGCCAGCAGGCTACAGGGGGGGAACTATGGCTACACCTTC
cdr3_aa: CASRLQGGNYGYTF

v_call: TRBV5-1
d_call: -
clone_size: -
j_call: TRBJ1-5
cdr3_nt: TGCGCCAGTCGACAGGCTTATAGCAATCAGCCCCAGCATTTT
cdr3_aa: CASRQAYSNQPQHF

v_call: TRBV28
d_call: TRBD1
clone_size: -
j_call: TRBJ1-2
cdr3_nt: TGTGCCAGCAGTTTAATTACACAGGGGGCAGTGGATGGCTACACCTTC
cdr3_aa: CASSLITQGAVDGYTF

v_call: TRBV6-6
d_call: -
clone_size: -
j_call: TRBJ2-1
cdr3_nt: TGTGCCAGCAGTTACCCGCGGGGTGGAGGGATAAGTGAGCAGTTCTTC
cdr3_aa: CASSYPRGGGISEQFF

v_call: TRBV11-2
d_call: TRBD2
clone_size: -
j_call: TRBJ2-7
cdr3_nt: TGTGCCAGCAGCTCCCGGGGGGGGGATACCTACGAGCAGTACTTC
cdr3_aa: CASSSRGGDTYEQYF

v_call: TRBV11-2
d_call: TRBD1
clone_size: -
j_call: TRBJ1-1
cdr3_nt: TGTGCCAGCAGCTTGGGTCAGGGGGAGGCGGGCAACACTGAAGCTTTCTTT
cdr3_aa: CASSLGQGEAGNTEAFF

v_call: TRBV3-1/TRBV3-2
d_call: TRBD1
clone_size: -
j_call: TRBJ1-2
cdr3_nt: TGTGCCAGCAGCCGAAACCAGGGGGATGGCTACACCTTC
cdr3_aa: CASSRNQGDGYTF

v_call: TRBV12-5
d_call: -
clone_size: -
j_call: TRBJ2-7
cdr3_nt: TGTGCTAGTGGTCCGCTGGGACTTTTATACGAGCAGTACTTC
cdr3_aa: CASGPLGLLYEQYF

v_call: TRBV15
d_call: TRBD1
clone_size: -
j_call: TRBJ2-7
cdr3_nt: TGTGCCACCAGCTTCAGGGGGACAGCGAACTACGAGCAGTACTTC
cdr3_aa: CATSFRGTANYEQYF

v_call: TRBV5-1
d_call: -
clone_size: -
j_call: TRBJ1-1
cdr3_nt: TGCGCCAGCAGCTCCCTTGCAGAGGGAAGCGCTGAAGCTTTCTTT
cdr3_aa: CASSSLAEGSAEAFF

v_call: TRBV7-9
d_call: -
clone_size: -
j_call: TRBJ1-3
cdr3_nt: TGTGCCAGCAGCTTGACAGTTGGAAACACCATATATTTT
cdr3_aa: CASSLTVGNTIYF

v_call: TRBV7-9
d_call: TRBD2
clone_size: -
j_call: TRBJ2-7
cdr3_nt: TGTGCCAGCGCCGGGGGAGGGACGTACGAGCAGTACTTC
cdr3_aa: CASAGGGTYEQYF

v_call: TRBV13
d_call: -
clone_size: -
j_call: TRBJ1-6
cdr3_nt: TGTGCCAGCAGCTTAGGGGCCGGGAATTCACCCCTCCACTTT
cdr3_aa: CASSLGAGNSPLHF

v_call: TRBV10-3
d_call: -
clone_size: -
j_call: TRBJ2-7
cdr3_nt: TGTGCCATCAGTCAGGGCCTGTCCTACGAGCAGTACTTC
cdr3_aa: CAISQGLSYEQYF

v_call: TRBV25-1
d_call: -
clone_size: -
j_call: TRBJ2-3
cdr3_nt: TGTGCCAGCAGTCTCGGGGGGCGGACAGATACGCAGTATTTT
cdr3_aa: CASSLGGRTDTQYF

v_call: TRBV7-9
d_call: TRBD1
clone_size: -
j_call: TRBJ1-6
cdr3_nt: TGTGCCAGCAGCATGACAGGGAATTCACCCCTCCACTTT
cdr3_aa: CASSMTGNSPLHF

v_call: TRBV28
d_call: TRBD1
clone_size: -
j_call: TRBJ2-1
cdr3_nt: TGTGCCAGCAGGGGACAGGGGGCGACTGAGCAGTTCTTC
cdr3_aa: CASRGQGATEQFF

v_call: TRBV3-1/TRBV3-2
d_call: -
clone_size: -
j_call: TRBJ1-2
cdr3_nt: TGTGCCAGCACCGCTCAGGGGAGCTATGGCTACACCTTC
cdr3_aa: CASTAQGSYGYTF

v_call: TRBV4-1
d_call: -
clone_size: many
j_call: TRBJ1-3
cdr3_nt: TGCGCCAGCAGCCAAGATGACAGTTGGTCTGGAAACACCATATATTTT
cdr3_aa: CASSQDDSWSGNTIYF

v_call: TRBV10-3
d_call: -
clone_size: -
j_call: TRBJ1-2
cdr3_nt: TGTGCCATCAGCAGGGATGTTGGGAGCTACACCTTC
cdr3_aa: CAISRDVGSYTF

v_call: TRBV4-2
d_call: -
clone_size: -
j_call: TRBJ2-3
cdr3_nt: TGTGCCAGCAGCCAAGATAACGGGGGGCCCCGGACGGATACGCAGTATTTT
cdr3_aa: CASSQDNGGPRTDTQYF

v_call: TRBV5-1
d_call: -
clone_size: -
j_call: TRBJ2-7
cdr3_nt: TGCGCCAGCAGCTTGGATTGGGGCTTCTACGAGCAGTACTTC
cdr3_aa: CASSLDWGFYEQYF

v_call: TRBV28
d_call: TRBD2
clone_size: -
j_call: TRBJ2-5
cdr3_nt: TGTGCCAGCAGTTTTTCCCGTACTAGCGGGAGGGCAGCAGAGACCCAGTACTTC
cdr3_aa: CASSFSRTSGRAAETQYF

v_call: TRBV28
d_call: TRBD1
clone_size: -
j_call: TRBJ2-7
cdr3_nt: TGTGCCAGCAGTGAGCTTGGGACAGGCTCCTACGAGCAGTACTTC
cdr3_aa: CASSELGTGSYEQYF

v_call: TRBV11-1
d_call: -
clone_size: -
j_call: TRBJ2-5
cdr3_nt: TGTGCCAGCAGCTTTGGGACACGAGAAGAGACCCAGTACTTC
cdr3_aa: CASSFGTREETQYF

v_call: TRBV9
d_call: TRBD1
clone_size: -
j_call: TRBJ2-3
cdr3_nt: TGTGCCAGCAGCGCCCCCCGACAGGGGCTGGAAGCCACAGATACGCAGTATTTT
cdr3_aa: CASSAPRQGLEATDTQYF

v_call: TRBV11-2
d_call: -
clone_size: once
j_call: TRBJ1-1
cdr3_nt: TGTGCCAGCAGCTTAATCAGGGGTACTGAAGCTTTCTTT
cdr3_aa: CASSLIRGTEAFF

v_call: TRBV6-5
d_call: -
clone_size: once
j_call: TRBJ1-5
cdr3_nt: TGTGCCAGCAGTTACTCGAGGTTAGATCAGCCCCAGCATTTT
cdr3_aa: CASSYSRLDQPQHF

v_call: TRBV5-1
d_call: TRBD2
clone_size: -
j_call: TRBJ2-1
cdr3_nt: TGCGCCAGCAGCTTAAAGGGTAGCGGGGGGCCGGGGAATGAGCAGTTCTTC
cdr3_aa: CASSLKGSGGPGNEQFF

v_call: TRBV19
d_call: -
clone_size: -
j_call: TRBJ2-5
cdr3_nt: TGTGCCAGTGGTGGGAGAGCGGGAGAGACCCAGTACTTC
cdr3_aa: CASGGRAGETQYF

v_call: TRBV27
d_call: TRBD1
clone_size: -
j_call: TRBJ2-1
cdr3_nt: TGTGCCAGCAGTGGGACAGGGGGCTCGGGTGAGCAGTTCTTC
cdr3_aa: CASSGTGGSGEQFF

v_call: TRBV4-1
d_call: -
clone_size: -
j_call: TRBJ2-1
cdr3_nt: TGCGCCAGCAGCGAAACGTCTGCCCGAGCCTACAATGAGCAGTTCTTC
cdr3_aa: CASSETSARAYNEQFF

v_call: TRBV4-1
d_call: -
clone_size: once
j_call: TRBJ1-2
cdr3_nt: TGCGCCAGCAGCCAAGAATCCGGGAAAAGGTATGGCTACACCTTC
cdr3_aa: CASSQESGKRYGYTF

v_call: TRBV7-3
d_call: TRBD2
clone_size: -
j_call: TRBJ2-7
cdr3_nt: TGTGCCAGCGGGGCGAAGGCGGGGGGGCTCCCTCCCGAGCAGTACTTC
cdr3_aa: CASGAKAGGLPPEQYF

v_call: TRBV5-1
d_call: TRBD1
clone_size: -
j_call: TRBJ1-1
cdr3_nt: TGCGCCAGCAGCTCTCAGGACAGGGGGCCTGGCACTGAAGCTTTCTTT
cdr3_aa: CASSSQDRGPGTEAFF

v_call: TRBV5-1
d_call: -
clone_size: -
j_call: TRBJ1-2
cdr3_nt: TGCGCCAGCAGCTTGGGGTCAGGGGAGGGCTACACCTTC
cdr3_aa: CASSLGSGEGYTF

v_call: TRBV5-1
d_call: TRBD1
clone_size: -
j_call: TRBJ1-5
cdr3_nt: TGCGCCAGCAGCTTGGGAGACAGGGAGCCCCAGCATTTT
cdr3_aa: CASSLGDREPQHF

v_call: TRBV28
d_call: TRBD1
clone_size: -
j_call: TRBJ1-5
cdr3_nt: TGTGCCAGCAGCCGGGACAGGGCGTTCAATCAGCCCCAGCATTTT
cdr3_aa: CASSRDRAFNQPQHF

v_call: TRBV19
d_call: TRBD1
clone_size: once
j_call: TRBJ1-2
cdr3_nt: TGTGCCAGTACCCCCCCCGGACAGGGTCTCTATGGCTACACCTTC
cdr3_aa: CASTPPGQGLYGYTF

v_call: TRBV27
d_call: -
clone_size: -
j_call: TRBJ2-1
cdr3_nt: TGTGCCAGCAGTCCCGGAGGTTCCTACAATGAGCAGTTCTTC
cdr3_aa: CASSPGGSYNEQFF

v_call: TRBV7-2
d_call: -
clone_size: -
j_call: TRBJ2-1
cdr3_nt: TGTGCCAGCAGCTTAGGGGCAGCACGCGAGCAGTTCTTC
cdr3_aa: CASSLGAAREQFF

v_call: TRBV5-4
d_call: -
clone_size: once
j_call: TRBJ2-6
cdr3_nt: TGTGCCAGCAGCTCCGCGATGACAGCCTCTGGGGCCAACGTCCTGACTTTC
cdr3_aa: CASSSAMTASGANVLTF

v_call: TRBV24-1
d_call: -
clone_size: -
j_call: TRBJ2-7
cdr3_nt: TGTGCCACCAGTGATTTGGTCCCTAGCAGCTACGAGCAGTACTTC
cdr3_aa: CATSDLVPSSYEQYF

v_call: TRBV5-1
d_call: -
clone_size: -
j_call: TRBJ2-2
cdr3_nt: TGCGCCAGCAGCTTACTTATGACGGGTAACACCGGGGAGCTGTTTTTT
cdr3_aa: CASSLLMTGNTGELFF

v_call: TRBV6-5
d_call: TRBD2
clone_size: -
j_call: TRBJ2-1
cdr3_nt: TGTGCCAGCGCCTCTCTAGCGGGGGGCCTTAATGAGCAGTTCTTC
cdr3_aa: CASASLAGGLNEQFF

v_call: TRBV28
d_call: -
clone_size: -
j_call: TRBJ2-3
cdr3_nt: TGTGCCAGCAGTCTTTCGGATACGCAGTATTTT
cdr3_aa: CASSLSDTQYF

v_call: TRBV5-6
d_call: -
clone_size: -
j_call: TRBJ2-7
cdr3_nt: TGTGCCAGCAGCTTGGCCGTTACCTACGAGCAGTACTTC
cdr3_aa: CASSLAVTYEQYF

v_call: TRBV3-1/TRBV3-2
d_call: TRBD2
clone_size: -
j_call: TRBJ2-7
cdr3_nt: TGTGCCAGCAGCCCTGACCCCCCTGTAGCGGGATCAACCTACGAGCAGTACTTC
cdr3_aa: CASSPDPPVAGSTYEQYF

v_call: TRBV10-3
d_call: TRBD1
clone_size: -
j_call: TRBJ2-7
cdr3_nt: TGTGCCATCAGTGAAGTGTCAGGGGGCTACGAGCAGTACTTC
cdr3_aa: CAISEVSGGYEQYF

v_call: TRBV30
d_call: TRBD2
clone_size: -
j_call: TRBJ2-3
cdr3_nt: TGTGCCTGGGCGGGGGGCCCCCTTGGAGATACGCAGTATTTT
cdr3_aa: CAWAGGPLGDTQYF